This note documents a single T cell receptor beta chain sequence. This entry comes from a study of blood T cell repertoires in COVID-19. As for the study in general: The study drew acute and convalescent COVID-19 samples from the United States, Italy and Spain. Sources were T cells, B-cell-depleted T cells, or PBMCs; the material itself was cDNA or gDNA.

Per the original methods: Nucleated cell number was recorded as an estimate derived from reference gene primer amplification. TCRdb's copy holds only in-frame clones and misses some; the assay was immunoSEQ multiplex PCR. That table furnishes V, J and clone size, whereas the DNA furnished D and trimming. Of more than 90,000 clones in the sample, about 80% were seen once. The sequenced material came from peripheral blood. The receptor was derived from a human donor in a cohort sampled during active COVID-19.

CDR3 in DNA: TGTGCCAGCAGCTCGGACAGGGGGACTCTAGCGGGAGTCTCCGAGCAGTACTTC. Protein: CASSSDRGTLAGVSEQYF. The V call is TRBV7-9, the J call TRBJ2-7, with D perhaps being TRBD1 or TRBD2 (10 bases each). Trimming shortened V by 4 bases and J by 6 bases, and 28 bases separated the two germline ends. This CDR3 spans 18 amino acids. Germline V lookup: CDR1 SEHNR, CDR2 FQNEAQ (reference sequence).